This T cell receptor (beta chain) was observed in a study of T cells after yellow fever vaccination. General observations from the study: Most clones from primary vaccination resurfaced after the booster (around 97% CD4, over 85% CD8). Peaking on day 5 versus 15, the secondary response was faster but weaker. FACS-sorted repertoires might harbor abundant contaminating clonotypes from the bulk population.

Points on this clonotype: Its cognate antigen is unknown.

The CDR3 length is 19 residues. V lost 2 bases and J 0 bases, leaving 22 bases between the germline ends. Per germline, CDR1 SGHAT and CDR2 FQNNGV. TCRdb processed the 5' RACE reads anew with MiXCR; each CDR3 protein has one entry. The sample lists more than 450,000 distinct CDR3 sequences; roughly a fifth were seen once. The receptor comes from a young man who received the YFV17D yellow fever vaccine. The input for sequencing was PBMCs, taken approximately 22 days after the first yellow fever vaccination. The chain is built from TRBV11-2 and TRBJ1-1, with D unclear. The CDR3 nucleotides are TGTGCCAGCAGCTTATGCCTCGTGTGCCCAACTCACCTGAACACTGAAGCTTTCTTT. Translating it yields CASSLCLVCPTHLNTEAFF.